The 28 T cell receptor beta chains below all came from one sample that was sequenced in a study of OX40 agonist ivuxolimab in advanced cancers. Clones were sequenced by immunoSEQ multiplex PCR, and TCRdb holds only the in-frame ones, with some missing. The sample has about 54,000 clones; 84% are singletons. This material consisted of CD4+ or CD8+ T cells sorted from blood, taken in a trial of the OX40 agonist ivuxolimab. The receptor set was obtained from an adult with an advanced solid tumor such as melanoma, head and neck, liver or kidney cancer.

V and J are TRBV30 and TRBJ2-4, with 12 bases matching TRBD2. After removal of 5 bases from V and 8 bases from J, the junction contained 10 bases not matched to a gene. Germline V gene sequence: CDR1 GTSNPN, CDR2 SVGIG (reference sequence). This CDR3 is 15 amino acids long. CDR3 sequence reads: CAWGRLAGGPDIQYF. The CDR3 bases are TGTGCCTGGGGCCGGCTAGCGGGAGGGCCTGACATTCAGTACTTC.

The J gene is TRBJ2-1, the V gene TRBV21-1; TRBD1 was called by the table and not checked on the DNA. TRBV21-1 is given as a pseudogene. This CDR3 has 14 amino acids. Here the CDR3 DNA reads TGTGCCAGCAGCTTCCCGACACCTTACAATGAGCAGTTCTTC. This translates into CASSFPTPYNEQFF.

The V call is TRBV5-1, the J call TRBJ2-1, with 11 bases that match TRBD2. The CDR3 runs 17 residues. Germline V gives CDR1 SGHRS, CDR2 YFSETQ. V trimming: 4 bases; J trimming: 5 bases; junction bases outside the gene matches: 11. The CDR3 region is CASSPSVAGGSNNEQFF. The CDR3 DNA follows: TGCGCCAGCAGCCCCTCCGTAGCGGGAGGGTCCAACAATGAGCAGTTCTTC.

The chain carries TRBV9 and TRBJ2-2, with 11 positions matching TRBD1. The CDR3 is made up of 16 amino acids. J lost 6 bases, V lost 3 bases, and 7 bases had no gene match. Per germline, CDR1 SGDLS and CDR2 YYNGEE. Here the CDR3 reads CASSARTGGAPGELFF. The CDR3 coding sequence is TGTGCCAGCAGCGCCCGGACAGGGGGCGCCCCCGGGGAGCTGTTTTTT.

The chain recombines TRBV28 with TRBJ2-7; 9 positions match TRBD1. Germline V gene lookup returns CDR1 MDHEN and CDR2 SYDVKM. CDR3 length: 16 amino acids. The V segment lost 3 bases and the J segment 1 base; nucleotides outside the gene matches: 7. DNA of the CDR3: TGTGCCAGCAGTTTCACACAGGGGGCGCGATCCTACGAGCAGTACTTC. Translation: CASSFTQGARSYEQYF. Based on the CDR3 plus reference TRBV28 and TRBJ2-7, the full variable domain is DVKVTQSSRYLVKRTGEKVFLECVQDMDHENMFWYRQDPGLGLRLIYFSYDVKMKEKGDIPEGYSVSREKKERFSLILESASTNQTSMYLCASSFTQGARSYEQYFGPGTRLTVT.

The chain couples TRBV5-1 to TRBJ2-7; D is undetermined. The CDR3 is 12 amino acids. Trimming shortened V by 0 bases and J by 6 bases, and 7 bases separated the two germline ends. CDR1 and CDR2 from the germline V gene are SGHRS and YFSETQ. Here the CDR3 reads CASSLEGSEQYF. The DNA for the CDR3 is TGCGCCAGCAGCTTGGAGGGCTCCGAGCAGTACTTC.

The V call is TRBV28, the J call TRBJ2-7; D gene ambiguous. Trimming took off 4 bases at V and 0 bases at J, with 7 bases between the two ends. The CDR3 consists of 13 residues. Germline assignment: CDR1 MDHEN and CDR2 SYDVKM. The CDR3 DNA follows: TGTGCCAGCAGTTATACACTCTCCTACGAGCAGTACTTC. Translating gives CASSYTLSYEQYF.

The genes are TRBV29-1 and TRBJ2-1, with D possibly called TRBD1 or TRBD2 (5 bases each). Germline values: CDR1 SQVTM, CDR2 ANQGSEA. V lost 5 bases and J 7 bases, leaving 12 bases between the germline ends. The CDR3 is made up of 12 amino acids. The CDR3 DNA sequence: TGCAGCGTTCGCCGGGACCGTAATGAGCAGTTCTTC. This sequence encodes CSVRRDRNEQFF.

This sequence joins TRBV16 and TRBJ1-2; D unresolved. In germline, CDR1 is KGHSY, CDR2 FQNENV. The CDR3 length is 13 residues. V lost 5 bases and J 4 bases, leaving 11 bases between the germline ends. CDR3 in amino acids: CASSVEAGYGYTF. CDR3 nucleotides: TGTGCCAGCAGCGTGGAGGCTGGCTATGGCTACACCTTC. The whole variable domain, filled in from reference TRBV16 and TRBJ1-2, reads GEEVAQTPKHLVRGEGQKAKLYCAPIKGHSYVFWYQQVLKNEFKFLISFQNENVFDETGMPKERFSAKCLPNSPCSLEIQATKLEDSAVYFCASSVEAGYGYTFGSGTRLTVV.

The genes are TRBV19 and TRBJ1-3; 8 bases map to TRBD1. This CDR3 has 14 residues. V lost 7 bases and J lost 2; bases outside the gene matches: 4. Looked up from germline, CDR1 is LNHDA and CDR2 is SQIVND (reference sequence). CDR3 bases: TGTGCCAGTACCCCGACAGGGGCTGGAAACACCATATATTTT. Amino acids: CASTPTGAGNTIYF. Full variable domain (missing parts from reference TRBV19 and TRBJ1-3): DGGITQSPKYLFRKEGQNVTLSCEQNLNHDAMYWYRQDPGQGLRLIYYSQIVNDFQKGDIAEGYSVSREKKESFPLTVTSAQKNPTAFYLCASTPTGAGNTIYFGEGSWLTVV.

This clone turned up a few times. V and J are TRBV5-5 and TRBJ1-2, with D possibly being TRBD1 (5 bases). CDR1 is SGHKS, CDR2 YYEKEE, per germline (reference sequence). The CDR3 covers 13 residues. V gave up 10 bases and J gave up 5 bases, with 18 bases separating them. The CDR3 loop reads CASGEGPLYGYTF. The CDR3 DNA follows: TGTGCCTCCGGGGAGGGGCCCTTGTATGGCTACACCTTC. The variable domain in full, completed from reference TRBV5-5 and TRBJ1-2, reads DAGVTQSPTHLIKTRGQQVTLRCSPISGHKSVSWYQQVLGQGPQFIFQYYEKEERGRGNFPDRFSARQFPNYSSELNVNALLLGDSALYLCASGEGPLYGYTFGSGTRLTVV.

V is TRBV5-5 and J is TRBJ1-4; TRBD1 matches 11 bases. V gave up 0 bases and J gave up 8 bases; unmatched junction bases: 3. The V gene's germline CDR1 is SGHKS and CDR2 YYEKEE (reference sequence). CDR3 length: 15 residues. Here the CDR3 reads CASSLAGQGAEKLFF. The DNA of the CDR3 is TGTGCCAGCAGCTTGGCTGGACAGGGGGCGGAAAAACTGTTTTTT.

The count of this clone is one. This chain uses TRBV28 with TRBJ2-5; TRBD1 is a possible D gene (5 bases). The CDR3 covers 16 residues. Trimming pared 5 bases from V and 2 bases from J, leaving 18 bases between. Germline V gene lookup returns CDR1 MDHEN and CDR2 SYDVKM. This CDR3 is CASSPGRWGIQETQYF. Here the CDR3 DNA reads TGTGCCAGCAGTCCAGGGCGCTGGGGTATACAAGAGACCCAGTACTTC.

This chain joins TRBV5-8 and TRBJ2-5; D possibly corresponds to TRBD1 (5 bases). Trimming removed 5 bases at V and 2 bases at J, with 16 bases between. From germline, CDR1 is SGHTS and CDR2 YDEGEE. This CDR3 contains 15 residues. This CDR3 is CASSLVVTAQETQYF. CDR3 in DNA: TGTGCCAGCAGTCTTGTTGTGACAGCACAAGAGACCCAGTACTTC.

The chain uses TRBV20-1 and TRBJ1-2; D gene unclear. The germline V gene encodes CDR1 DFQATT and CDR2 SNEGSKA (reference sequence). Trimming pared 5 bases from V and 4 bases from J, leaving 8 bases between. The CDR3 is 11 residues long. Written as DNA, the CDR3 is TGCAGTGCTTCCTCTTCCTATGGCTACACCTTC. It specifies CSASSSYGYTF.

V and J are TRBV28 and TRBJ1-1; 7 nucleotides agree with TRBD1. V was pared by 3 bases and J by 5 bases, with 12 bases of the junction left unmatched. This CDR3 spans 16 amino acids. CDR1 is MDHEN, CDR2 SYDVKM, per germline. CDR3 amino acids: CASSFPTGKKRTEAFF. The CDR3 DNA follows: TGTGCCAGCAGTTTCCCGACAGGGAAGAAGAGGACTGAAGCTTTCTTT.

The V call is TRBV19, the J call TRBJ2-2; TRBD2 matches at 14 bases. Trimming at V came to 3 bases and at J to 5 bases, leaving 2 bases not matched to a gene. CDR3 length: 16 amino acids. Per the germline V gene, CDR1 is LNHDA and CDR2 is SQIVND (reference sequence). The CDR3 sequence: CASSMGLAGETGELFF. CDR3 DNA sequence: TGTGCCAGTAGTATGGGACTAGCGGGAGAAACCGGGGAGCTGTTTTTT.

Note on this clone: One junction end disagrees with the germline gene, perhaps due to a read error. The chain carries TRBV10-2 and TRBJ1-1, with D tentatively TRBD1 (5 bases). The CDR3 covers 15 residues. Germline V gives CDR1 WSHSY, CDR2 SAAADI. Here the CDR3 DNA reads TGCGCCAGTAGTGACGGGGCAGAAACGAACACTGAAGCTTTCTTT. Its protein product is CASSDGAETNTEAFF.

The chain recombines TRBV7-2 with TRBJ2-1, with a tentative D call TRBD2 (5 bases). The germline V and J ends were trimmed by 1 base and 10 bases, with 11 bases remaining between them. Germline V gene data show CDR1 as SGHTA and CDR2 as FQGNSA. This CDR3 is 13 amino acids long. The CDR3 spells CASSLESQREQFF. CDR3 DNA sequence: TGTGCCAGCAGCTTAGAGTCACAGCGGGAGCAGTTCTTC.

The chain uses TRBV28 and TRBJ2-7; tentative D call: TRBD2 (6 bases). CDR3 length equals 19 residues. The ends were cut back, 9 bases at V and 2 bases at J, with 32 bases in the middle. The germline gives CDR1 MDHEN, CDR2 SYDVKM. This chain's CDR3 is CASAVQYPGWGTGTYEQYF. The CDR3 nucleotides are TGTGCCAGTGCGGTCCAGTACCCCGGATGGGGGACTGGTACCTACGAGCAGTACTTC.

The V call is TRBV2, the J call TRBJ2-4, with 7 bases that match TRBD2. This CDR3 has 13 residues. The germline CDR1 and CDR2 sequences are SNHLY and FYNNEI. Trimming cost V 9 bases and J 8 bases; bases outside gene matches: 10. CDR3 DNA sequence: TGTGCCAGTGTCAGCGGGGCTAGGGACATTCAGTACTTC. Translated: CASVSGARDIQYF.

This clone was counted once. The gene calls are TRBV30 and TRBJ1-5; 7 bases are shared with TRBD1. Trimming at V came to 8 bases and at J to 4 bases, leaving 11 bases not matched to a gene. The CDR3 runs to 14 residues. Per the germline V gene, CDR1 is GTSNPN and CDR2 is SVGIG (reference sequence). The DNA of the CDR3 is TGTGCCGCCCGACGGGCAGGGGGTAATCAGCCCCAGCATTTT. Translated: CAARRAGGNQPQHF. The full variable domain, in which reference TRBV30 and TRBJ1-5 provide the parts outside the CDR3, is SQTIHQWPATLVQPVGSPLSLECTVEGTSNPNLYWYRQAAGRGLQLLFYSVGIGQISSEVPQNLSASRPQDRQFILSSKKLLLSDSGFYLCAARRAGGNQPQHFGDGTRLSIL.

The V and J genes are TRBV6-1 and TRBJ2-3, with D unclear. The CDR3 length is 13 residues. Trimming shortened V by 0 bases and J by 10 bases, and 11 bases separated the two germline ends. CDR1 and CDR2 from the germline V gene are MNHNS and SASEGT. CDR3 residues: CASSEAGFRPQYF. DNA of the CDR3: TGTGCCAGCAGTGAAGCGGGCTTTCGTCCGCAGTATTTT.

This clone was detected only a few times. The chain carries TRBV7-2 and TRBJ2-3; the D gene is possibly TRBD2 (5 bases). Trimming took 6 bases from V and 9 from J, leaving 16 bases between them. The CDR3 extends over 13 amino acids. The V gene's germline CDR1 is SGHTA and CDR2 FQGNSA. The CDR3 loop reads CASSLDGIQTQYF. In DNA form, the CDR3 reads TGTGCCAGCAGTTTGGACGGGATTCAAACGCAGTATTTT.

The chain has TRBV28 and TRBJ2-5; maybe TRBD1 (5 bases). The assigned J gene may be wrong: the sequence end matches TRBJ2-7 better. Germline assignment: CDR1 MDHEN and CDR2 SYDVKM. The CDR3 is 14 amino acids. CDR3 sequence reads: CASSLKGSNYEQYF. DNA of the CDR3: TGTGCCAGCAGCCTCAAGGGGTCAAACTACGAGCAGTACTTC.

The CDR3 region is CAWSVRESSGNTIYF. The CDR3 DNA follows: TGTGCCTGGAGTGTCAGGGAGAGCTCTGGAAACACCATATATTTT. The chain couples TRBV30 to TRBJ1-3; perhaps TRBD1 as D (5 bases). CDR1 is GTSNPN, CDR2 SVGIG, per germline (reference sequence). V was clipped by 0 bases and J by 0 bases, with 9 bases between them. The CDR3 totals 15 residues. The full variable domain, with the rest looked up from reference TRBV30 and TRBJ1-3, is SQTIHQWPATLVQPVGSPLSLECTVEGTSNPNLYWYRQAAGRGLQLLFYSVGIGQISSEVPQNLSASRPQDRQFILSSKKLLLSDSGFYLCAWSVRESSGNTIYFGEGSWLTVV.

In DNA, the CDR3 is TGCAGCGTTGAAGATAGGGGGGGCGGCTACGAGCAGTACTTC. Its translation is CSVEDRGGGYEQYF. This chain connects TRBV29-1 to TRBJ2-7; perhaps TRBD2 as D (7 bases). Trimming left V 0 bases short and J 3 bases short, with 12 bases between. CDR3 length equals 14 residues. In germline, CDR1 is SQVTM, CDR2 ANQGSEA.

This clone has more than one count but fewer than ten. The CDR3: CASRPSGYVLTF. For the CDR3, the DNA is TGCGCCAGCAGACCCTCCGGATATGTCCTGACTTTC. V usage is TRBV5-1 and J usage is TRBJ2-6; D unresolved. Trimming pared 5 bases from V and 13 bases from J, leaving 13 bases between. Germline V gene data show CDR1 as SGHRS and CDR2 as YFSETQ. The CDR3 runs to 12 residues.